The clone carrying this TCR beta chain has more than one count but fewer than ten. One junction end does not reproduce the germline sequence, and a read error may be involved. For the second PCR, which ran for about 6 to 11 cycles, a sample-barcoded 5' primer and a J-beta primer mix were used. TCRdb fed the 5' RACE reads into MiXCR, producing one record per CDR3 protein. The data show 760,000 or so distinct CDR3 sequences, approximately 25% seen once. The data belong to a study of blood T cells in healthy people across ages. These same data were also listed under a study on T cells of mothers and their children. That source adds: Versus unrelated pairs, overlap was slightly higher in related mother-child pairs, without reaching significance.

What was sequenced was blood. The clonotype comes from a boy younger than 18 in good health.

CDR3 DNA sequence: TGCGCCGGCAGCTTTGAGTTCGGCGTGCAGTTCTTC. This gives the protein CAGSFEFGVQFF. The chain is built from TRBV5-1 and TRBJ2-5; D is uncertain. Judging by the DNA end, TRBJ2-1 fits better; the J call may be wrong. The CDR3 extends over 12 amino acids. Per germline, CDR1 SGHRS and CDR2 YFSETQ.